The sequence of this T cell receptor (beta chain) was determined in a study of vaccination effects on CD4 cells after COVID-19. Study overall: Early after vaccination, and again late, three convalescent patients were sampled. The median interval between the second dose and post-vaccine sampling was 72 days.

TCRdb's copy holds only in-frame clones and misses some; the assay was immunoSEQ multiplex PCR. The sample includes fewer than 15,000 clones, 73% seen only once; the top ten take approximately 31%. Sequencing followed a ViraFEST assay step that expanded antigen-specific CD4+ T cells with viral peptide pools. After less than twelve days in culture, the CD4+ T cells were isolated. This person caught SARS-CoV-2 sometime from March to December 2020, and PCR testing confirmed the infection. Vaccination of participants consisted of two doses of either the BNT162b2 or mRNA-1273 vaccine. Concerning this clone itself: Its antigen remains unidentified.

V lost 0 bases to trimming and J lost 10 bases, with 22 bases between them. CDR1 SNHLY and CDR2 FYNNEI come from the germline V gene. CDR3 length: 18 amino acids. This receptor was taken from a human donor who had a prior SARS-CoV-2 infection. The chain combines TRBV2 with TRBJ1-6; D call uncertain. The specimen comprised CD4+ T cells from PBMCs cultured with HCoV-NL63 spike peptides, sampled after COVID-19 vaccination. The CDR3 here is CASSEASPPGLMDSPLHF. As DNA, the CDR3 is TGTGCCAGCAGTGAAGCTTCTCCCCCCGGACTGATGGACTCACCCCTCCACTTT.